The T cell receptor beta chain described here comes from a study of blood T cell repertoires in COVID-19. As for the study in general: Sites across the United States, Italy and Spain contributed samples from acute and convalescent COVID-19.

Using immunoSEQ multiplex PCR, the repertoire was profiled, and TCRdb retains in-frame clones only, with some absent. The sample consists of 250,000 or so clones, roughly 84% of them appearing once. The CDR3 is 21 amino acids. The ends lost 6 bases at V and 3 bases at J; junction bases unmatched: 23. Per the germline V gene, CDR1 is LGHNT and CDR2 is FRNRAP. Participant ages covered about 18 to 100 years across around 25 US areas. Recovered status in Cohort 3 required two negative PCRs, clearance, or symptom resolution. The receptor's source is a man in his fifties or sixties who had recovered from COVID-19. Sequencing used PBMCs or T cells enriched from blood (not recorded which). V usage is TRBV12-5 and J usage is TRBJ2-6; TRBD2 matches at 7 bases. CDR3 bases: TGTGCTAGTGGCCCGGGGGGATTTTCAGGGACCGTTTTAGGTGGGGCCAACGTCCTGACTTTC. It encodes CASGPGGFSGTVLGGANVLTF.